This TCR beta chain was documented in a study of T cell changes during pregnancy in multiple sclerosis. The table came from immunoSEQ multiplex PCR; TCRdb's copy has only in-frame clones and leaves some out. The sample lists about 67,000 clones; approximately 91% were seen once. The ends were cut back, 0 bases at V and 0 bases at J, with 11 bases in the middle. The CDR3 consists of 15 residues. CDR1 is GTSNPN and CDR2 is SVGIG in the germline V gene (reference sequence). The TCR originated in a female donor with multiple sclerosis, enrolled in a pregnancy study. The material sequenced was peripheral blood, taken in the second trimester of pregnancy. The chain combines TRBV30 with TRBJ1-1, with no clear D. As DNA, the CDR3 is TGTGCCTGGAGTGTACCTAGGCCCGTGAACACTGAAGCTTTCTTT. This codes for CAWSVPRPVNTEAFF.